This entry describes one TCR beta chain. This sample is part of a study of sequential checkpoint blockade in melanoma. Study context: Patients were randomized 1:1 to nivolumab-then-ipilimumab or ipilimumab-then-nivolumab first-line. Maintenance nivolumab came after either treatment sequence.

Sample treatment: randomized to nivolumab then ipilimumab (arm A) or the reverse (arm B). PBMC sorting kept live CD3+CD8+ cells without CD19 or CD56. This table comes from immunoSEQ multiplex PCR, and its TCRdb copy is limited to in-frame clones, with some not included. The sample yields about 29,000 clones, 70% to 85% seen once. Trimming shortened V by 0 bases and J by 7 bases, and 13 bases separated the two germline ends. Germline CDR1 is SGHDT and CDR2 is YYEEEE. CDR3 length: 14 residues. This sequence was found in a human donor with melanoma. The starting material was CD8+ T cells sorted from blood (inferred from file names), obtained from a patient given nivolumab and ipilimumab in sequence. The rearrangement uses TRBV5-6 and TRBJ1-1; weak D call: TRBD1 (6 bases). CDR3 loop: CASSLAGGALEAFF. The CDR3 DNA reads TGTGCCAGCAGCTTGGCGGGGGGGGCTCTTGAAGCTTTCTTT. The full variable domain, rest sourced from reference TRBV5-6 and TRBJ1-1, is DAGVTQSPTHLIKTRGQQVTLRCSPKSGHDTVSWYQQALGQGPQFIFQYYEEEERQRGNFPDRFSGHQFPNYSSELNVNALLLGDSALYLCASSLAGGALEAFFGQGTRLTVV.